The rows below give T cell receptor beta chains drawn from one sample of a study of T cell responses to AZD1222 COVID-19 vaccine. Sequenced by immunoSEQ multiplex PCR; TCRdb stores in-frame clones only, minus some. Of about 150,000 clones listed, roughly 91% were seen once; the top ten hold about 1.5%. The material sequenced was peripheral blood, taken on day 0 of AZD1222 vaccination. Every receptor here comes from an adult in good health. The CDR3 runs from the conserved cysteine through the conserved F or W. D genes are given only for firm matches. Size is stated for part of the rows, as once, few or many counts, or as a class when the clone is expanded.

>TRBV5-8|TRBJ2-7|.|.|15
CASSLNGHGVNEQYF
TGTGCCAGCAGCTTAAACGGACACGGTGTGAACGAGCAGTACTTC
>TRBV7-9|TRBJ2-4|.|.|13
CASSLALRVEQYF
TGTGCCAGCAGCTTAGCCTTAAGAGTTGAACAGTACTTC
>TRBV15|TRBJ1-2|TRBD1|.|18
CATSRDLSRRDRGSGYTF
TGTGCCACCAGCAGAGATCTTAGTCGTCGGGACAGGGGTAGTGGCTACACCTTC
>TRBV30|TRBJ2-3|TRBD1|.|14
CARRTGGITDTQYF
TGTGCCCGGAGGACAGGGGGCATTACAGATACGCAGTATTTT
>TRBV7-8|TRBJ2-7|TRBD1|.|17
CASSLAATGGASYEQYF
TGTGCCAGCAGCTTAGCCGCGACAGGGGGCGCAAGCTACGAGCAGTACTTC
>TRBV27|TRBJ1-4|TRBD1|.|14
CASRPGQGYEKLFF
TGTGCCAGCAGGCCGGGACAGGGGTATGAAAAACTGTTTTTT
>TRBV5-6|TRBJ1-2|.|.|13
CASSLGQFFGYTF
TGTGCCAGCAGCTTGGGACAGTTTTTCGGCTACACCTTC
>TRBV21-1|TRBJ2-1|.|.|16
CASSKERGGSYNEQFF
TGTGCCAGCAGCAAAGAGAGGGGGGGCTCCTACAATGAGCAGTTCTTC
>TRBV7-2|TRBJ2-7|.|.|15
CASSLAPSKAYEQYF
TGTGCCAGCAGCTTAGCCCCATCCAAGGCGTACGAGCAGTACTTC
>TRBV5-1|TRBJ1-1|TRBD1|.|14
CASSPGGLGTEAFF
TGCGCCAGCAGCCCAGGGGGATTGGGCACTGAAGCTTTCTTT
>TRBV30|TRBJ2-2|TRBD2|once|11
CAWAGGGELFF
TGTGCCTGGGCGGGAGGCGGGGAGCTGTTTTTT
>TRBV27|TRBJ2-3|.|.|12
CASGVSTDTQYF
TGTGCCAGCGGGGTTTCTACAGATACGCAGTATTTT
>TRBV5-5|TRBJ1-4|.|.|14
CASSFRQTNEKLFF
TGTGCCAGCAGCTTCCGACAGACTAATGAAAAACTGTTTTTT
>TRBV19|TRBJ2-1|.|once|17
CASRVTRDPLNYNEQFF
TGTGCCAGTAGGGTAACACGAGACCCCCTAAATTACAATGAGCAGTTCTTC
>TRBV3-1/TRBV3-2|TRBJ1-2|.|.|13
CASSRQSLYGYTF
TGTGCCAGCAGCCGCCAGAGCCTGTATGGCTACACCTTC
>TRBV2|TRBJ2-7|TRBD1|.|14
CASSRDRVGDEQYF
TGTGCCAGCAGTAGGGACAGGGTAGGCGACGAGCAGTACTTC
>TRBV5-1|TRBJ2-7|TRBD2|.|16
CASSLEGTRPPYEQYF
TGCGCCAGCAGCTTGGAAGGGACTAGGCCACCATACGAGCAGTACTTC
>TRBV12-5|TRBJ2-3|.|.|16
CASGAGPGLLFDTQYF
TGTGCTAGTGGTGCCGGGCCGGGACTCCTCTTCGATACGCAGTATTTT
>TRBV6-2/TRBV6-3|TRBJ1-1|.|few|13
CASSYKPNTEAFF
TGTGCCAGCAGTTACAAACCCAACACTGAAGCTTTCTTT
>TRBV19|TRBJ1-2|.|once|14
CASSMAGTNYGYTF
TGTGCCAGTAGTATGGCCGGAACTAACTATGGCTACACCTTC
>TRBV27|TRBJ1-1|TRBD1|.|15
CASSLRAGTGTEAFF
TGTGCCAGCAGTTTAAGAGCCGGGACAGGGACTGAAGCTTTCTTT
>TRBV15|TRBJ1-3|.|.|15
CATSRDHGAGNTIYF
TGTGCCACCAGCAGAGATCACGGTGCGGGAAACACCATATATTTT
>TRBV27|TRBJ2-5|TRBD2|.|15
CASSGNSGGRETQYF
TGTGCCAGCAGTGGGAATAGCGGGGGGCGAGAGACCCAGTACTTC
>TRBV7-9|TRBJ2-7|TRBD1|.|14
CASSPQGSTIEQYF
TGTGCCAGCAGCCCACAGGGGAGTACGATCGAGCAGTACTTC
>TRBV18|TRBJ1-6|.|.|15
CASSPKGRGSSPLHF
TGTGCCAGCTCACCGAAGGGCAGGGGTTCTTCACCCCTCCACTTT
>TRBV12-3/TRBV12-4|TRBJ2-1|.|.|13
CASSLTSIYEQFF
TGTGCCAGCAGCCTCACTAGTATCTATGAGCAGTTCTTC
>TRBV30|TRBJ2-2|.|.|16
CAWSAMGGGYTGELFF
TGTGCCTGGAGTGCAATGGGAGGGGGGTACACCGGGGAGCTGTTTTTT
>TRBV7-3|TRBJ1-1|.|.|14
CASSSGRTNTEAFF
TGTGCCAGCAGCTCCGGAAGGACGAACACTGAAGCTTTCTTT
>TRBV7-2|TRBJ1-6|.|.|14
CASSLAGDRSPLHF
TGTGCCAGCAGCTTAGCCGGGGACCGTTCACCCCTCCACTTT
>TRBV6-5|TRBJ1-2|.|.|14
CASRETGTGGGYTF
TGTGCCAGCAGAGAGACTGGGACGGGGGGTGGCTACACCTTC
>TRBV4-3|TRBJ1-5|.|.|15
CASSHGWGRDQPQHF
TGCGCCAGCAGCCATGGATGGGGACGGGATCAGCCCCAGCATTTT
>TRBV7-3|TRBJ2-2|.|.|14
CATRPAGYTGELFF
TGTGCCACCAGACCAGCAGGGTACACCGGGGAGCTGTTTTTT
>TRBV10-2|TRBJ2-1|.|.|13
CASSGFGGNEQFF
TGCGCCAGCAGTGGATTTGGAGGGAATGAGCAGTTCTTC
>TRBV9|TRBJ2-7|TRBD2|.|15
CASSVDSGGSYEQYF
TGTGCCAGCAGCGTAGATAGCGGGGGGTCCTACGAGCAGTACTTC
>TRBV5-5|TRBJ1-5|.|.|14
CASSLSTGAQPQHF
TGTGCCAGCAGCCTCTCGACTGGGGCTCAGCCCCAGCATTTT
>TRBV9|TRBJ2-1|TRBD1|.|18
CASSVGEGVGGVYNEQFF
TGTGCCAGCAGCGTAGGAGAGGGGGTAGGGGGCGTTTACAATGAGCAGTTCTTC
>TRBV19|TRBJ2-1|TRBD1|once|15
CASSGTGVIGNEQFF
TGTGCCAGTAGTGGGACAGGGGTTATTGGCAATGAGCAGTTCTTC
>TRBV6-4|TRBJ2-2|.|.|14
CASSENMNTGELFF
TGTGCCAGCAGTGAGAACATGAACACCGGGGAGCTGTTTTTT
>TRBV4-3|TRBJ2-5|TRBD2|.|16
CASSEGLAGERETQYF
TGCGCCAGCAGCGAGGGACTAGCGGGAGAGAGAGAGACCCAGTACTTC
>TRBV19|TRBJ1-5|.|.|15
CASSSGLYSNQPQHF
TGTGCCAGTAGCTCGGGGCTATATAGCAATCAGCCCCAGCATTTT
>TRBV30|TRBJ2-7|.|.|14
CAWSVLQPRNEQYF
TGTGCCTGGAGTGTCCTGCAGCCTAGGAACGAGCAGTACTTC
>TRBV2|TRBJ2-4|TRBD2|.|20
CASSDTRSVERERAKNIQYF
TGTGCCAGCAGTGACACACGGAGCGTGGAGCGGGAGAGAGCCAAAAACATTCAGTACTTC
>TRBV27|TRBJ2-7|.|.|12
CASSSLLDEQYF
TGTGCCAGCAGTTCCCTTTTAGACGAGCAGTACTTC
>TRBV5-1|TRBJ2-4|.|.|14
CASSLGSGGNIQYF
TGCGCCAGCAGCTTGGGATCTGGGGGAAACATTCAGTACTTC
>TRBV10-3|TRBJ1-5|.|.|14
CAVGDWTLNQPQHF
TGTGCCGTCGGCGACTGGACCCTAAATCAGCCCCAGCATTTT
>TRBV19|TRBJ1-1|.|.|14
CASSMARANTEAFF
TGTGCCAGTAGTATGGCCAGGGCGAACACTGAAGCTTTCTTT
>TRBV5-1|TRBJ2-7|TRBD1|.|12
CASWDSTHEQYF
TGCGCCAGCTGGGACAGTACCCACGAGCAGTACTTC
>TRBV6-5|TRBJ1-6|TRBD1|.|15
CASSYSPGTVKPLHF
TGTGCCAGCAGTTACTCACCCGGGACAGTCAAACCCCTCCACTTT
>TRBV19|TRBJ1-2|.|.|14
CASSTQGGDYGYTF
TGTGCCAGTAGTACCCAGGGTGGTGACTATGGCTACACCTTC
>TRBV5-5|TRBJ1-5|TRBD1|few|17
CASSIHGTGGTNQPQHF
TGTGCCAGCAGCATTCACGGGACAGGGGGTACAAATCAGCCCCAGCATTTT
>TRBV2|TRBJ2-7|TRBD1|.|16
CASSGPPGQGNLEQYF
TGTGCCAGCAGTGGGCCACCGGGACAGGGGAACCTCGAGCAGTACTTC
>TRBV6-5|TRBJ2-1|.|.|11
CASPSDNEQFF
TGTGCCAGCCCCTCCGACAATGAGCAGTTCTTC
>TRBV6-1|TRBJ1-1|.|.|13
CASSYFPSNEAFF
TGTGCCAGCAGTTATTTCCCCTCCAATGAGGCTTTCTTT
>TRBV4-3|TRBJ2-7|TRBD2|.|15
CASSPGVGGAYEQYF
TGCGCCAGCAGTCCCGGGGTCGGGGGGGCCTACGAGCAGTACTTC